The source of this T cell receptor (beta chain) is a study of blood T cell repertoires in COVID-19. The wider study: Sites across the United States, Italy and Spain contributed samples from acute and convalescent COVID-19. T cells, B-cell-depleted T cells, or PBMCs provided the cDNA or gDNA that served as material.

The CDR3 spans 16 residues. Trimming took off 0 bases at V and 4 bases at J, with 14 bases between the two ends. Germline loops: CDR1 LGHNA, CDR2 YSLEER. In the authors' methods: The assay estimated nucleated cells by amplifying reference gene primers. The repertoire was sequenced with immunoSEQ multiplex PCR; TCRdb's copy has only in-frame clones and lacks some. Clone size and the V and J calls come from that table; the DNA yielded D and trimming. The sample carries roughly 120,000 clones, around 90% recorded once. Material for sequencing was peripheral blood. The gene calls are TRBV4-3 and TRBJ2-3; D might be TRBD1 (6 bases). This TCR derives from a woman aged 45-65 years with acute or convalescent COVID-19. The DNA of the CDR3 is TGCGCCAGCAGCCAAGAGTCTGAGGGGGAAGCAGATACGCAGTATTTT. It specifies CASSQESEGEADTQYF.